This paragraph reports one TCR beta chain. Its antigen remains unknown. This specimen comes from a study of beta chain features in type 1 diabetes. Whole-study findings and limits: A PCR bias possibly favoring shorter templates would apply equally to patients and controls.

Every bit of the isolated RNA underwent reverse transcription, so sequencing read expressed TCRB transcripts. The data were produced by immunoSEQ multiplex PCR, yet TCRdb's version contains in-frame clones alone and is incomplete. The table includes 250,000 to 350,000 clones, roughly 9.6% detected once. Between the trimmed V and J ends, which lost 1 base and 3 bases, there was a span of 13 bases. This CDR3 is 15 amino acids long. Germline lookup yields CDR1 GTSNPN and CDR2 SVGIG (reference sequence). Sequencing was done on a sample of naive CD4+ T cells from blood. The source of this sequence is a woman under 40 in good health. The chain carries TRBV30 and TRBJ1-5; D remains ambiguous. CDR3 DNA: TGTGCCTGGAGTGGAGGCACCCTCTTCAATCAGCCCCAGCATTTT. Protein sequence: CAWSGGTLFNQPQHF. The full variable domain, its missing parts supplied by reference TRBV30 and TRBJ1-5, is SQTIHQWPATLVQPVGSPLSLECTVEGTSNPNLYWYRQAAGRGLQLLFYSVGIGQISSEVPQNLSASRPQDRQFILSSKKLLLSDSGFYLCAWSGGTLFNQPQHFGDGTRLSIL.